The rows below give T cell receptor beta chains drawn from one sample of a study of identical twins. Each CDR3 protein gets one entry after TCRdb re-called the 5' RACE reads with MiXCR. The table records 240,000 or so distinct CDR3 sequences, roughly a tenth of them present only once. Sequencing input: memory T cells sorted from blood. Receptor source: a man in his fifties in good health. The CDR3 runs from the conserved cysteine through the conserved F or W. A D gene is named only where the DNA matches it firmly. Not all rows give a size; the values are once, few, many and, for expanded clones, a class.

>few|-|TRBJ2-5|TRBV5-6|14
CASSQIDRQETQYF
TGTGCCAGCAGCCAAATTGACAGACAAGAGACCCAGTACTTC
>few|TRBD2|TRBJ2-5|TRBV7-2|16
CASSLGGAGGQGTQYF
TGTGCCAGCAGCTTAGGGGGAGCGGGAGGCCAGGGGACCCAGTACTTC
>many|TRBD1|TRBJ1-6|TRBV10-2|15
CASSEKRQGRSPLHF
TGCGCCAGCAGTGAAAAGAGACAGGGAAGATCACCCCTCCACTTT
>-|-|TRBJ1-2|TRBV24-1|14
CATSDLQGFYGYTF
TGTGCCACCAGTGATTTACAGGGATTCTATGGCTACACCTTC
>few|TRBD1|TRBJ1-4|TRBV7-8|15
CASRPTGGRSEKLFF
TGTGCCAGCAGACCGACAGGGGGCAGAAGTGAAAAACTGTTTTTT
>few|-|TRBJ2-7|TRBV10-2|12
CASSDEGYEQYF
TGCGCCAGCAGTGACGAGGGGTACGAGCAGTACTTC
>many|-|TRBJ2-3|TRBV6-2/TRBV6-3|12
CASRRVSSTQYF
TGTGCCAGCAGAAGGGTCTCGAGTACGCAGTATTTT
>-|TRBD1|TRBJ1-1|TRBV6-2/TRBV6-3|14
CASRATGFNTEAFF
TGTGCCAGCAGGGCGACAGGGTTTAACACTGAAGCTTTCTTT
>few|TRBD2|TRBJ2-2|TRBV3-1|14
CASSQREGTGELFF
TGTGCCAGCAGCCAACGGGAGGGGACCGGGGAGCTGTTTTTT
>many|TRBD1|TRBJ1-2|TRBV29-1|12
CSVIQDRVDYTF
TGCAGCGTAATCCAGGACAGGGTGGACTACACCTTC
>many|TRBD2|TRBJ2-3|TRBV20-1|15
CSAEPGTRASDTQYF
TGCAGTGCTGAGCCCGGGACTAGGGCTTCAGATACGCAGTATTTT
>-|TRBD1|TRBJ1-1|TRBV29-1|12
CSVGQGGTEAFF
TGCAGCGTCGGACAGGGGGGGACTGAAGCTTTCTTT
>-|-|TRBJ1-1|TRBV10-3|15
CAISASGGMNTEAFF
TGTGCCATCAGTGCGAGTGGAGGGATGAACACTGAAGCTTTCTTT
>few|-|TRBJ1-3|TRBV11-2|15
CASSPVRGQGNTIYF
TGTGCCAGCAGTCCCGTTCGGGGGCAGGGAAACACCATATATTTT
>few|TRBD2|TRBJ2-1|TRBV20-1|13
CSAPRTSYNEQFF
TGCAGTGCCCCGCGGACTAGTTACAATGAGCAGTTCTTC
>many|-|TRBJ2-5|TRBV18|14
CASSPLRSDETQYF
TGTGCCAGCTCACCACTGCGGTCTGACGAGACCCAGTACTTC
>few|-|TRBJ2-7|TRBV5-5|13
CASSLGTNYEQYF
TGTGCCAGCAGCTTAGGAACCAACTACGAGCAGTACTTC
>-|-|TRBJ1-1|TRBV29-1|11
CSGGHDTEAFF
TGCAGCGGTGGACACGACACTGAAGCTTTCTTT